This paragraph covers one TCR beta chain sequence. Its antigen remains unknown. This entry is derived from a study of shared clonotypes between healthy human individuals. Each PCR replicate from the sorted subsets contained about 200 ng DNA, which is about 31,000 T cell genomes. The data were produced by immunoSEQ multiplex PCR, yet TCRdb's version contains in-frame clones alone and is incomplete. Here the sample spans under 2.5 million clones, around 93% being singletons. General study points: When compared with the clonotypes that were shared by all four sorted-subset donors, the non-shared clonotypes turned out to have lower generation probabilities. Enrolling few donors narrowed the genetic and exposure-history diversity that was represented.

Trimming stripped 3 bases from V and 7 bases from J, with 16 bases between. The CDR3 covers 15 residues. Germline V gives CDR1 SNHLY, CDR2 FYNNEI. The J gene is TRBJ2-1, the V gene TRBV2; the D call may be TRBD1 or TRBD2 (5 bases each). Material: naive CD4+ T cells from PBMCs. Subset defined: CD45RA+ positively selected. This receptor was obtained from a man younger than 35 in good health. Some clones in this sample may be carry-over from other donors' samples. In DNA form, the CDR3 reads TGTGCCAGCAGTGACCGACGGGGCGCTACTAATGAGCAGTTCTTC. Its translation is CASSDRRGATNEQFF.